This entry lists 3 T cell receptor beta chains sequenced from one sample in a study of T cell clones after liver transplantation. Method: immunoSEQ multiplex PCR; TCRdb's copy keeps in-frame clones and lacks some. This sample yields over 100,000 clones, of which about 81% are seen a single time; about 1% belongs to the top ten. The sample was CD4+ T cells from blood, taken before liver transplant. Receptors were obtained from a human donor who received a liver transplant.

The chain combines TRBV11-1 with TRBJ1-6, with a possible D match to TRBD1 (6 bases). Germline assignment: CDR1 SGHAT and CDR2 FQDESV (reference sequence). Trimming shortened V by 5 bases and J by 5 bases, and 13 bases separated the two germline ends. The CDR3 contains 15 residues. The CDR3 bases are TGTGCCAGCAGCCCCGACAGGCGAAATAATTCACCCCTCCACTTT. Its protein product is CASSPDRRNNSPLHF.

This clone is a singleton in its sample. The rearrangement uses TRBV5-4 and TRBJ2-5, with D tentatively TRBD1 (5 bases). V was shortened by 4 bases and J by 5 bases, with 15 bases between the two germline ends. Per germline, CDR1 SGHNT and CDR2 YYREEE (reference sequence). This CDR3 is 14 amino acids long. CDR3 amino acids: CASSPRLGDETQYF. The CDR3 DNA is TGTGCCAGCAGCCCCCGCTTAGGGGATGAGACCCAGTACTTC. The full variable domain, completed using reference TRBV5-4 and TRBJ2-5, is ETGVTQSPTHLIKTRGQQVTLRCSSQSGHNTVSWYQQALGQGPQFIFQYYREEENGRGNFPPRFSGLQFPNYSSELNVNALELDDSALYLCASSPRLGDETQYFGPGTRLLVL.

V is TRBV7-9 and J is TRBJ1-2; D might be TRBD1 (5 bases). Trimming removed 3 bases at V and 7 bases at J, with 15 bases between. The length of the CDR3 is 14 residues. Germline-derived CDR1 and CDR2 are SEHNR and FQNEAQ (reference sequence). CDR3 sequence (DNA): TGTGCCAGCAGCTTCTCTGGGGCTAACCGTGGCTACACCTTC. Translated: CASSFSGANRGYTF. Supplemented by reference TRBV7-9 and TRBJ1-2, the full variable domain reads DTGVSQNPRHKITKRGQNVTFRCDPISEHNRLYWYRQTLGQGPEFLTYFQNEAQLEKSRLLSDRFSAERPKGSFSTLEIQRTEQGDSAMYLCASSFSGANRGYTFGSGTRLTVV.